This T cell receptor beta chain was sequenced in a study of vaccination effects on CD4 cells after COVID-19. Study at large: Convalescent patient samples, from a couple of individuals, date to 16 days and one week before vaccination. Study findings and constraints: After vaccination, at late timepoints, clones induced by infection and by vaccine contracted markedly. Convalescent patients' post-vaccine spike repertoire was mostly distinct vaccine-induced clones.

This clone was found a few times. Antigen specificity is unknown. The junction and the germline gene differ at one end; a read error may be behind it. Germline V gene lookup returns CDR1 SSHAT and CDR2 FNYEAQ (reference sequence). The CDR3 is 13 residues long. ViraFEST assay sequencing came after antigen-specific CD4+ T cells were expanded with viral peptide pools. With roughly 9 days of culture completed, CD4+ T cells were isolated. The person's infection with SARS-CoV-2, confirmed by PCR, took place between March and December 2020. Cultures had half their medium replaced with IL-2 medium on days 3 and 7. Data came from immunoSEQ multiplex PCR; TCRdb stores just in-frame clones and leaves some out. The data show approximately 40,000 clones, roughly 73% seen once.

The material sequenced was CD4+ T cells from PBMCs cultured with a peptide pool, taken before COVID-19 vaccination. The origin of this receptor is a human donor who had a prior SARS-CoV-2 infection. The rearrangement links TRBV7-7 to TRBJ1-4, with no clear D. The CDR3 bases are TGTGCTAGCAGCTTAGATACCCGAAGCCAACTGTTTTTT. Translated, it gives CASSLDTRSQLFF.